The 29 T cell receptor beta chains below come from one sample, sequenced in a study of shared T cell receptors in the human thymus. Data came from immunoSEQ multiplex PCR; TCRdb stores just in-frame clones and leaves some out. This table has about 660,000 clones, roughly 90% appearing once. The same sample was also studied in work on human thymus T cells.

The sequenced sample was thymocytes. The source of these receptors is a boy under two years old with a congenital heart defect.

This clone was recorded a few times. Within the sample, other DNA sequences also encode this same CDR3. This chain uses TRBV27 with TRBJ2-1, with D possibly TRBD2 on 6 matching bases. Trimming pared 0 bases from V and 9 bases from J, leaving 6 bases between. Germline CDR1 and CDR2: MNHEY and SMNVEV (reference sequence). The CDR3 is 12 residues long. The CDR3: CASSLSGGEQFF. For the CDR3, the DNA is TGTGCCAGCAGTTTATCGGGGGGTGAGCAGTTCTTC.

This clone was observed a single time. The chain has TRBV28 and TRBJ2-5; 9 nucleotides line up with TRBD2. The CDR3 is 15 residues long. Germline loops: CDR1 MDHEN, CDR2 SYDVKM. Trimming took 6 bases from V and 2 from J; bases not matched to a gene: 7. The CDR3 DNA reads as TGTGCCAGCAGGTCTTGGACTAGCGCACAAGAGACCCAGTACTTC. Protein: CASRSWTSAQETQYF.

This clone was seen only once. The gene calls are TRBV25-1 and TRBJ2-7, with TRBD2 matching 8 bases. The V and J ends lost 3 bases and 3 bases, in that order; junction bases with no gene match: 7. CDR1 is MGHDK and CDR2 is SYGVNS in the germline V gene. The CDR3 totals 15 residues. DNA of the CDR3: TGTGCCAGCAGTGATCCCAGCGGGAGACACTACGAGCAGTACTTC. Protein: CASSDPSGRHYEQYF.

The chain has TRBV28 and TRBJ2-3; D may be TRBD1 (5 bases). CDR3 length: 15 amino acids. Deletions cut 2 bases from V and 3 bases from J, with 12 bases between. Germline assignment: CDR1 MDHEN and CDR2 SYDVKM. CDR3 DNA sequence: TGTGCCAGCAGTTTACCCCAAACAGGAACAGATACGCAGTATTTT. Its protein is CASSLPQTGTDTQYF.

This chain links TRBV30 with TRBJ1-1, with 9 bases fitting TRBD1. The V gene end was trimmed by 3 bases and the J gene end by 7 bases; junction bases not matched to a gene: 3. The CDR3 covers 12 residues. Per the germline V gene, CDR1 is GTSNPN and CDR2 is SVGIG (reference sequence). The CDR3 here is CAWSRTGVEAFF. The CDR3 DNA follows: TGTGCCTGGAGCCGGACAGGGGTTGAAGCTTTCTTT.

The J gene is TRBJ1-5, the V gene TRBV4-1; the D gene is possibly TRBD1 (6 bases). Looked up from germline, CDR1 is MGHRA and CDR2 is YSYEKL. V lost 0 bases and J 0 bases, leaving 21 bases between the germline ends. The CDR3 contains 20 residues. DNA for the CDR3: TGCGCCAGCAGCCAAGATCTGAGGGGGTTCAGGGGCCATAGCAATCAGCCCCAGCATTTT. Protein: CASSQDLRGFRGHSNQPQHF.

This clone has just one count. This sequence joins TRBV9 and TRBJ1-5; no reliable D call. Looked up from germline, CDR1 is SGDLS and CDR2 is YYNGEE. The CDR3 is 12 amino acids. With 6 bases removed from V and 7 bases from J, the gap between germline ends came to 11 bases. Here the CDR3 reads CASNRGPQPQHF. In DNA form, the CDR3 reads TGTGCCAGCAATCGGGGTCCCCAGCCCCAGCATTTT.

The CDR3 protein is CASSPDGLATSTDTQYF. The CDR3 bases are TGTGCCAGCAGCCCAGACGGACTAGCGACAAGCACAGATACGCAGTATTTT. This chain joins TRBV7-2 and TRBJ2-3, with 9 bases aligning to TRBD2. The CDR3 spans 17 residues. Germline lookup yields CDR1 SGHTA and CDR2 FQGNSA. V lost 5 bases to trimming and J lost 0 bases; unmatched junction nucleotides: 9.

The CDR3 protein is CASFLTGTGGPDTQYF. In nucleotides, the CDR3 is TGTGCCAGCTTCCTGACCGGGACAGGGGGTCCAGATACGCAGTATTTT. The chain combines TRBV27 with TRBJ2-3, with TRBD1 matching 11 bases. V gave up 8 bases and J gave up 4 bases; unmatched junction bases: 11. CDR1 and CDR2 from the germline V gene are MNHEY and SMNVEV (reference sequence). The CDR3 covers 16 residues.

The V and J genes are TRBV18 and TRBJ2-2; 8 bases line up with TRBD1. Trimming cost V 4 bases and J 3 bases; bases outside gene matches: 16. Germline-derived CDR1 and CDR2 are KGHSH and LQKENI. CDR3 length: 19 residues. CDR3 residues: CASSRRSTGVDTYTGELFF. DNA of the CDR3: TGTGCCAGCTCACGACGCTCGACAGGGGTGGACACCTACACCGGGGAGCTGTTTTTT.

The V gene is TRBV2, the J gene TRBJ1-5; 10 nucleotides agree with TRBD1. Losses at the gene ends were 8 bases for V and 4 bases for J; bases not matched to a gene: 8. The CDR3 loop spans 15 amino acids. Germline CDR1 SNHLY, CDR2 FYNNEI. The chain's CDR3 is CASLSGQGGNQPQHF. CDR3 DNA sequence: TGTGCCAGCCTAAGCGGACAGGGGGGAAATCAGCCCCAGCATTTT.

The chain joins TRBV6-4 to TRBJ2-1; 11 bases line up with TRBD2. The CDR3 runs to 18 residues. Losses at the gene ends were 3 bases for V and 0 bases for J; bases not matched to a gene: 7. Germline assignment: CDR1 MRHNA and CDR2 SNTAGT. The CDR3 spells CASSELAGGASSYNEQFF. CDR3 DNA sequence: TGTGCCAGCAGTGAGCTAGCGGGAGGAGCGAGCTCCTACAATGAGCAGTTCTTC.

The DNA for the CDR3 is TGTGCCAGCAGCTTGGTGGGCAGTGCCACAGATACGCAGTATTTT. Residues: CASSLVGSATDTQYF. The chain recombines TRBV5-6 with TRBJ2-3; D gene ambiguous. V lost 0 bases, J lost 2 bases, and 10 bases lay in between. The CDR3 totals 15 residues. Germline V gene sequence: CDR1 SGHDT, CDR2 YYEEEE.

This chain connects TRBV28 to TRBJ2-3; D remains unclear. CDR3 size: 14 residues. V was pared by 5 bases and J by 5 bases, with 14 bases between. Germline-derived CDR1 and CDR2 are MDHEN and SYDVKM. This chain's CDR3 is CASSRPPFLDTQYF. CDR3 DNA sequence: TGTGCCAGCAGTCGTCCCCCTTTTCTAGATACGCAGTATTTT.

The chain is built from TRBV28 and TRBJ2-3; 9 bases are shared with TRBD2. The trim removed 2 bases at V and 0 bases at J, leaving 9 bases unmatched. Germline values: CDR1 MDHEN, CDR2 SYDVKM. The CDR3 is 18 residues long. CDR3 residues: CASSLRYFLAGSTDTQYF. In DNA, the CDR3 is TGTGCCAGCAGTTTACGCTATTTCCTAGCGGGAAGCACAGATACGCAGTATTTT.

The gene calls are TRBV27 and TRBJ2-2, with D perhaps matching TRBD2 (5 bases). The CDR3 totals 15 residues. V lost 3 bases and J lost 7, with 15 bases in between. CDR1 and CDR2 (germline): MNHEY, SMNVEV (reference sequence). The CDR3 here is CASSFRPGVGGELFF. In nucleotides, the CDR3 is TGTGCCAGCAGTTTTCGGCCCGGGGTTGGCGGGGAGCTGTTTTTT.

This chain links TRBV28 with TRBJ1-2; maybe TRBD1 (5 bases). The ends were cut back, 10 bases at V and 4 bases at J, with 16 bases in the middle. The CDR3 covers 13 residues. Germline loops: CDR1 MDHEN, CDR2 SYDVKM. The CDR3 loop is CATSQGRVYGYTF. As DNA, the CDR3 is TGTGCCACCTCCCAGGGCCGGGTCTATGGCTACACCTTC.

Regarding this clone: The sample holds other DNA sequences that translate to the same CDR3. The chain couples TRBV7-9 to TRBJ2-1, with 11 bases fitting TRBD2. Germline lookup yields CDR1 SEHNR and CDR2 FQNEAQ (reference sequence). The CDR3 totals 15 residues. With 5 bases clipped from V and 4 bases from J, the junction kept 4 bases outside the gene matches. The CDR3 is CASSPGTSGYNEQFF. The CDR3 DNA follows: TGTGCCAGCAGCCCTGGGACTAGCGGTTACAATGAGCAGTTCTTC.

This chain uses TRBV10-3 with TRBJ2-5; 7 nucleotides agree with TRBD1. V dropped 3 bases and J dropped 5; count of bases not matched to a gene: 12. The CDR3 loop spans 16 amino acids. CDR1 and CDR2 (germline): ENHRY, SYGVKD. CDR3 amino acids: CAISDRGQVLWETQYF. The CDR3 DNA reads as TGTGCCATCAGTGACCGAGGACAGGTGTTATGGGAGACCCAGTACTTC.

This chain uses TRBV18 with TRBJ2-1, with D perhaps matching TRBD2 (5 bases). This CDR3 has 15 residues. The germline gives CDR1 KGHSH, CDR2 LQKENI. V lost 1 base and J lost 4, with 11 bases in between. CDR3 coding DNA: TGTGCCAGCTCACCACTCCTAGCAAGGTACAATGAGCAGTTCTTC. Translating gives CASSPLLARYNEQFF.

V is TRBV7-6 and J is TRBJ2-3; perhaps TRBD1 as D (6 bases). This CDR3 comprises 17 residues. Trimming shortened V by 0 bases and J by 0 bases, and 13 bases separated the two germline ends. In germline, CDR1 is SGHVS, CDR2 FNYEAQ. CDR3 residues: CASSLARRGRSTDTQYF. Written as DNA, the CDR3 is TGTGCCAGCAGCTTAGCGCGCAGGGGAAGAAGCACAGATACGCAGTATTTT.

The rearrangement uses TRBV5-4 and TRBJ1-1; possibly TRBD1 for D (5 bases). CDR3 size: 16 residues. Per germline, CDR1 SGHNT and CDR2 YYREEE (reference sequence). Trimming took off 0 bases at V and 2 bases at J, with 14 bases between the two ends. In DNA form, the CDR3 reads TGTGCCAGCAGCTTGGAACGTCCGGGGGATAACACTGAAGCTTTCTTT. It codes for CASSLERPGDNTEAFF.

This clone occurred once. This rearrangement joins TRBV19 to TRBJ1-5; 10 nucleotides line up with TRBD1. The germline CDR1 and CDR2 sequences are LNHDA and SQIVND (reference sequence). This CDR3 comprises 16 residues. V was clipped by 5 bases and J by 3 bases; unmatched bases: 7. CDR3 in amino acids: CASSAPGTGDNQPQHF. The CDR3 DNA is TGTGCCAGTAGTGCACCCGGGACAGGGGACAATCAGCCCCAGCATTTT.

The chain has TRBV12-5 and TRBJ2-7, with 12 bases that match TRBD2. The V gene's germline CDR1 is LGHNT and CDR2 FRNRAP. V lost 6 bases and J lost 2; bases outside the gene matches: 11. The CDR3 extends over 17 amino acids. DNA of the CDR3: TGTGCTAGTGGCCCTGGACTAGCGGGGCGCATAACCTACGAGCAGTACTTC. Translation: CASGPGLAGRITYEQYF.

The gene calls are TRBV19 and TRBJ1-5, with 8 bases matching TRBD1. The CDR3 consists of 17 residues. CDR1 and CDR2 from the germline V gene are LNHDA and SQIVND (reference sequence). Trimming at V came to 3 bases and at J to 2 bases, leaving 9 bases not matched to a gene. The CDR3 sequence is CASSITIGQGGNQPQHF. The CDR3 nucleotides are TGTGCCAGTAGTATCACCATCGGACAGGGAGGCAATCAGCCCCAGCATTTT.

The genes are TRBV6-5 and TRBJ2-1; 12 bases align to TRBD2. J gave up 7 bases and V 6 bases, and 7 bases lay outside the gene matches. Germline V lookup: CDR1 MNHEY, CDR2 SVGAGI. The CDR3 consists of 15 residues. The CDR3 loop reads CASSRLAGVWNEQFF. CDR3 nucleotides: TGTGCCAGCAGCCGACTAGCGGGAGTGTGGAATGAGCAGTTCTTC.

The CDR3 loop is CASSLALWKGGGGTEAFF. The CDR3 DNA reads as TGTGCCAGCAGCTTAGCGCTGTGGAAAGGAGGGGGCGGCACTGAAGCTTTCTTT. The genes are TRBV7-2 and TRBJ1-1, with 7 bases lining up with TRBD1. Germline values: CDR1 SGHTA, CDR2 FQGNSA. The trim removed 0 bases at V and 4 bases at J, leaving 14 bases unmatched. This CDR3 has 18 residues.

CDR3 coding DNA: TGTGCCAGCAGGTTGCCGCATACCGCGGGGGCACAAGAGACCCAGTACTTC. This codes for CASRLPHTAGAQETQYF. The chain employs TRBV28 and TRBJ2-5; possible D gene TRBD2, 7 bases. The CDR3 runs to 17 residues. Trimming stripped 6 bases from V and 2 bases from J, with 22 bases between. Germline CDR1 MDHEN, CDR2 SYDVKM.

V usage is TRBV4-3 and J usage is TRBJ2-3, with D unclear. This CDR3 is 15 amino acids long. The V end lost 0 bases, the J end lost 5 bases, and 12 bases lay between the germline ends. Per germline, CDR1 LGHNA and CDR2 YSLEER. Here the CDR3 DNA reads TGCGCCAGCAGCCAAGATCCCAGCGTGGTAGATACGCAGTATTTT. Translated, it gives CASSQDPSVVDTQYF.